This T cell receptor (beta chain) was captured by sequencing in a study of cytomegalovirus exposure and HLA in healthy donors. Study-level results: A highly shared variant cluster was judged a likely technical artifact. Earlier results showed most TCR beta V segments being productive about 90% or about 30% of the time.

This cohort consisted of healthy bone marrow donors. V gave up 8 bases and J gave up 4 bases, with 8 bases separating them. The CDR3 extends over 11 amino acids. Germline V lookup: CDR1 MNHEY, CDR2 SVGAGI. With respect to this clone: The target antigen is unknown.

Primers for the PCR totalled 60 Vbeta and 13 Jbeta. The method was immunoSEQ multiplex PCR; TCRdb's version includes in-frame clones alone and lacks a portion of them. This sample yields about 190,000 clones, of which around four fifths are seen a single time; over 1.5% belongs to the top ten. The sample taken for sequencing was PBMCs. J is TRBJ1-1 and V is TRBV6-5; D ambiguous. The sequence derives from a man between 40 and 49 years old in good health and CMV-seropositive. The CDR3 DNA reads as TGTGCCAGCGCGGCGGGCACTGAAGCTTTCTTT. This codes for CASAAGTEAFF.